The clone carrying this TCR beta chain showed up just once. This sample is part of a study of cytomegalovirus exposure and HLA in healthy donors. A multiplex PCR was run with 60 Vbeta primers and 13 Jbeta primers. Repertoires were generated with immunoSEQ multiplex PCR, while TCRdb's copy carries only in-frame clones and drops some. The top ten hold about 3.8% of the sample, which has around 100,000 clones, around 85% seen once. Sequenced material: PBMCs. The clonotype comes from a man aged 30-40 years in good health and CMV-seronegative.

The CDR3 DNA sequence: TGTGCCAGCAGCCTGGACAGGGAGCAGTTCTTC. It encodes CASSLDREQFF. V and J are TRBV7-9 and TRBJ2-1, with 7 bases that match TRBD1. The germline V gene encodes CDR1 SEHNR and CDR2 FQNEAQ (reference sequence). The length of the CDR3 is 11 residues. V dropped 5 bases and J dropped 10; count of bases not matched to a gene: 2. The entire variable domain, with the rest obtained from reference TRBV7-9 and TRBJ2-1, is as follows: DTGVSQNPRHKITKRGQNVTFRCDPISEHNRLYWYRQTLGQGPEFLTYFQNEAQLEKSRLLSDRFSAERPKGSFSTLEIQRTEQGDSAMYLCASSLDREQFFGPGTRLTVL.